This T cell receptor beta chain was profiled in a study of T cell responses to AZD1222 COVID-19 vaccine. Study-level results: There were repertoire samples only from the period after the peak T cell response. Vaccination with two AZD1222 doses was followed by a rise in Spike-specific TCR breadth and depth. Most donors were white British, females outnumbered males, and clonal diversity was possibly underestimated.

Repertoires were generated with immunoSEQ multiplex PCR, while TCRdb's copy carries only in-frame clones and drops some. The table has 150,000 to 200,000 clones, about 89% seen once. Deletions cut 6 bases from V and 0 bases from J, with 14 bases between. Germline values: CDR1 LNHDA, CDR2 SQIVND (reference sequence). CDR3 length equals 15 residues. Pooling was applied to second doses at about 4 or about 12 weeks. This clone has a single count. Its antigen remains unidentified. This chain connects TRBV19 to TRBJ2-5; tentatively, D is TRBD1 (6 bases). The sequenced sample was peripheral blood, obtained 28 days after the second AZD1222 dose. The receptor's source is an adult who received the AZD1222 COVID-19 vaccine. The CDR3 protein is CASRAQTGYQETQYF. In nucleotides, the CDR3 is TGTGCCAGTAGGGCCCAGACAGGCTACCAAGAGACCCAGTACTTC. Based on the CDR3 plus reference TRBV19 and TRBJ2-5, the full variable domain is DGGITQSPKYLFRKEGQNVTLSCEQNLNHDAMYWYRQDPGQGLRLIYYSQIVNDFQKGDIAEGYSVSREKKESFPLTVTSAQKNPTAFYLCASRAQTGYQETQYFGPGTRLLVL.